This T cell receptor (beta chain) was documented in a study of CD8 T cells in ankylosing spondylitis. V was pared by 3 bases and J by 4 bases, with 11 bases between. The CDR3 length is 14 residues. Study-wide findings and caveats: Seemingly characteristic of ankylosing spondylitis blood was a TCR beta motif consisting of under 10 highly homologous variants.

Ten or more counts support this clonotype. Antigen: not known. MiXCR was run by TCRdb on the 5' RACE reads, yielding one entry per CDR3 protein. The sample comprises about 210,000 distinct CDR3 sequences, 6% to 8% of which are singletons, and 12% to 15% rests with the top ten. The sequenced sample was blood, either unsorted or a sorted T cell fraction (not recorded which). The source of this sequence is a male donor with ankylosing spondylitis. The genes are TRBV12-3 or TRBV12-4 and TRBJ2-3, with D possibly TRBD1 on 5 matching bases. CDR3 protein: CASSLRQGPDTQYF. CDR3 in DNA: TGTGCCAGCAGTTTGAGGCAGGGCCCAGATACGCAGTATTTT.